This is a list of T cell receptor beta chains from one sample in a study of shared clonotypes between healthy human individuals. Clones were read by immunoSEQ multiplex PCR, and TCRdb kept only the in-frame ones, dropping some. Here the sample spans about 800,000 clones, about 96% being singletons. Material: naive CD8+ T cells sorted from blood. The receptors come from a man in his thirties or forties in good health. CDR3s include the opening cysteine and the closing phenylalanine or tryptophan. The order of the fields is D gene, V gene, J gene, clone size, CDR3 DNA, CDR3 protein. A D gene is named only where the DNA matches it firmly. Clone sizes are given selectively: once, few, many, or a class where the clone is expanded.

D gene: .; V gene: TRBV7-8; J gene: TRBJ2-7; clone size: .; CDR3 DNA: TGTGCCAGCAGCTTAGCAGGGACTTCCTACGAGCAGTACTTC; CDR3 protein: CASSLAGTSYEQYF
D gene: TRBD1; V gene: TRBV30; J gene: TRBJ1-2; clone size: .; CDR3 DNA: TGTGCCTGGATTCCCGGACAGGGGGCTTGGGGCTACACCTTC; CDR3 protein: CAWIPGQGAWGYTF
D gene: .; V gene: TRBV10-3; J gene: TRBJ1-1; clone size: .; CDR3 DNA: TGTGCCATCAGTGACCTTCGGGGTACTGAAGCTTTCTTT; CDR3 protein: CAISDLRGTEAFF
D gene: TRBD1; V gene: TRBV14; J gene: TRBJ1-3; clone size: .; CDR3 DNA: TGTGCCAGCAGCCAACGACAGGGATGGACTGGAAACACCATATATTTT; CDR3 protein: CASSQRQGWTGNTIYF
D gene: .; V gene: TRBV6-1; J gene: TRBJ2-2; clone size: .; CDR3 DNA: TGTGCCAACGCTCCATCAAACACCGGGGAGCTGTTTTTT; CDR3 protein: CANAPSNTGELFF
D gene: TRBD2; V gene: TRBV10-3; J gene: TRBJ2-7; clone size: .; CDR3 DNA: TGTGCCATCAGTACTAGCGGGAGGGGGAGCTCCTACGAGCAGTACTTC; CDR3 protein: CAISTSGRGSSYEQYF
D gene: .; V gene: TRBV28; J gene: TRBJ2-2; clone size: .; CDR3 DNA: TGTGCCAGCAGTTTGATTTCCGGGGAGCTGTTTTTT; CDR3 protein: CASSLISGELFF
D gene: TRBD2; V gene: TRBV7-9; J gene: TRBJ2-7; clone size: .; CDR3 DNA: TGTGCCAGCAGCCCCACCCGGCCACTAGCGGATAGCTCCTACGAGCAGTACTTC; CDR3 protein: CASSPTRPLADSSYEQYF
D gene: TRBD2; V gene: TRBV4-1; J gene: TRBJ2-7; clone size: .; CDR3 DNA: TGCGCCAGCAGCCAAGCCCTGCCCGGTAGCGGGGTTTCCTACGAGCAGTACTTC; CDR3 protein: CASSQALPGSGVSYEQYF
D gene: .; V gene: TRBV11-2; J gene: TRBJ2-7; clone size: .; CDR3 DNA: TGTGCCAGCAGCCCCGACGGACTATGGGACACCTACGAGCAGTACTTC; CDR3 protein: CASSPDGLWDTYEQYF
D gene: TRBD2; V gene: TRBV28; J gene: TRBJ2-3; clone size: .; CDR3 DNA: TGTGCCAGCAGGACGACTAGCGGGAGAATCCCGTTAGATACGCAGTATTTT; CDR3 protein: CASRTTSGRIPLDTQYF
D gene: .; V gene: TRBV5-6; J gene: TRBJ2-7; clone size: .; CDR3 DNA: TGTGCCAGCAGCTTGGTTGCCAGCTCCTACGAGCAGTACTTC; CDR3 protein: CASSLVASSYEQYF
D gene: TRBD1; V gene: TRBV4-3; J gene: TRBJ2-3; clone size: .; CDR3 DNA: TGCGCCAGCAGCCAAGAAAGGAGAGACAGGGGGCTCCTCGTCAGCACAGATACGCAGTATTTT; CDR3 protein: CASSQERRDRGLLVSTDTQYF
D gene: .; V gene: TRBV2; J gene: TRBJ2-3; clone size: .; CDR3 DNA: TGTGCCAGCACCCCCCGTGGGGAGGGGGCGCGAACAGATACGCAGTATTTT; CDR3 protein: CASTPRGEGARTDTQYF
D gene: TRBD2; V gene: TRBV2; J gene: TRBJ2-3; clone size: .; CDR3 DNA: TGTGCCAGCAGTGAAGAGACTAGCGCCTTTACTAGCACAGATACGCAGTATTTT; CDR3 protein: CASSEETSAFTSTDTQYF
D gene: .; V gene: TRBV9; J gene: TRBJ1-1; clone size: .; CDR3 DNA: TGTGCCAGCAGCGTAGCCGAGAACACTGAAGCTTTCTTT; CDR3 protein: CASSVAENTEAFF
D gene: TRBD1; V gene: TRBV29-1; J gene: TRBJ1-1; clone size: once; CDR3 DNA: TGCAGCACTCCGGGACAGTCGAACACTGAAGCTTTCTTT; CDR3 protein: CSTPGQSNTEAFF